This TCR beta chain is from a study of blood T cell repertoires in COVID-19. This table comes from immunoSEQ multiplex PCR, and its TCRdb copy is limited to in-frame clones, with some not included. The sample records 150,000 to 200,000 clones, about 81% being singletons. Germline V gene data show CDR1 as SGHTA and CDR2 as FQGNSA. Trimming cost V 5 bases and J 4 bases, with 23 bases left between them. The length of the CDR3 is 17 residues. V is TRBV7-2 and J is TRBJ1-2, with D tentatively TRBD1 (6 bases). Input material: peripheral blood. The origin of this receptor is a woman between 70 and 85 years old with acute or convalescent COVID-19. The CDR3 reads CASSQSRFRGGGYGYTF. CDR3 in DNA: TGTGCCAGCAGCCAGTCGCGTTTCAGGGGAGGGGGCTATGGCTACACCTTC. The variable domain in full, with the rest retrieved from reference TRBV7-2 and TRBJ1-2, is GAGVSQSPSNKVTEKGKDVELRCDPISGHTALYWYRQSLGQGLEFLIYFQGNSAPDKSGLPSDRFSAERTGGSVSTLTIQRTQQEDSAVYLCASSQSRFRGGGYGYTFGSGTRLTVV.